This entry lists 15 T cell receptor beta chains sequenced from one sample in a study of blood T cell repertoires in COVID-19. Profiling relied on immunoSEQ multiplex PCR, and the TCRdb table lists in-frame clones only, not all of them. This table has 80,000 to 95,000 clones, around 85% appearing once. Source material: peripheral blood. These receptors were collected from a human donor in a cohort sampled during active COVID-19.

The chain combines TRBV6-5 with TRBJ2-1, with TRBD2 matching 10 bases. This CDR3 contains 14 residues. The germline CDR1 and CDR2 sequences are MNHEY and SVGAGI. V lost 3 bases to trimming and J lost 8 bases; unmatched junction nucleotides: 4. The CDR3 nucleotides read TGTGCCAGCAGTTATGCTAGCGGGGGCTATGAGCAGTTCTTC. Encoded protein: CASSYASGGYEQFF.

The gene calls are TRBV6-6 and TRBJ1-1; D not resolved. The CDR3 has 14 amino acids. V was shortened by 0 bases and J by 10 bases, with 15 bases between the two germline ends. The V gene's germline CDR1 is MNHNY and CDR2 SVGAGI (reference sequence). CDR3 coding DNA: TGTGCCAGCAGTTACTCGCCGACCCTTGAGGGAGCTTTCTTT. Protein product: CASSYSPTLEGAFF.

This clone appeared once. The rearrangement uses TRBV2 and TRBJ1-2; 7 bases are a match to TRBD1. The germline CDR1 and CDR2 sequences are SNHLY and FYNNEI. V lost 6 bases and J lost 7; bases outside the gene matches: 8. The CDR3 is 13 residues long. CDR3 residues: CASSARDRTGYTF. The CDR3 DNA sequence: TGTGCCAGCAGCGCACGGGACAGAACTGGCTACACCTTC.

CDR3 sequence reads: CSARTGGIGNTIYF. The CDR3, as DNA: TGCAGCGCGAGGACAGGGGGAATTGGAAACACCATATATTTT. J is TRBJ1-3 and V is TRBV29-1, with 10 nucleotides matching TRBD1. Trimming at V came to 7 bases and at J to 3 bases, leaving 6 bases not matched to a gene. The CDR3 totals 14 residues. The germline CDR1 and CDR2 sequences are SQVTM and ANQGSEA.

The chain combines TRBV3-1 (or the pseudogene TRBV3-2) with TRBJ1-1; unclear D gene. Per the germline V gene, CDR1 is LGHDT and CDR2 is YNNKEL (reference sequence). Trimming shortened V by 1 base and J by 9 bases, and 21 bases separated the two germline ends. CDR3 length: 16 residues. The CDR3 nucleotides read TGTGCCAGCAGCCAAGGGGGAGGACGGACCGGAGATCAAGCTTTCTTT. Translated, it gives CASSQGGGRTGDQAFF.

The chain combines TRBV7-9 with TRBJ2-5; TRBD1 matches at 8 bases. The CDR3 is made up of 17 amino acids. Germline V CDR1 and CDR2: SEHNR, FQNEAQ (reference sequence). Trimming at V came to 5 bases and at J to 2 bases, leaving 13 bases not matched to a gene. CDR3 DNA sequence: TGTGCCAGCAGCCGCCGGCGGGCAGGGGGCTCACAAGAGACCCAGTACTTC. Its translation: CASSRRRAGGSQETQYF.

The chain links TRBV11-2 to TRBJ1-2, with D maybe TRBD1 (5 bases). The germline V gene has CDR1 SGHAT and CDR2 FQNNGV. V was clipped by 6 bases and J by 4 bases, with 9 bases between them. The CDR3 loop spans 12 amino acids. CDR3 amino acids: CASSPQGYGYTF. The CDR3 DNA reads TGTGCCAGCAGTCCCCAGGGCTATGGCTACACCTTC.

The chain carries TRBV4-2 and TRBJ1-6; D gene uncertain. CDR1 LGHNA and CDR2 YNFKEQ come from the germline V gene. V shed 1 base and J shed 9 bases, with 4 bases lying between them. The CDR3 has 12 amino acids. CDR3 sequence reads: CASSQGPSPLHF. CDR3 DNA: TGTGCCAGCAGCCAAGGGCCTTCACCCCTCCACTTT.

The V gene is TRBV19, the J gene TRBJ1-1, with no clear D. Trimming shortened V by 6 bases and J by 0 bases, and 8 bases separated the two germline ends. Germline CDR1 and CDR2: LNHDA and SQIVND (reference sequence). The CDR3 consists of 13 residues. CDR3 sequence: CASSDGVNTEAFF. The CDR3 bases are TGTGCCAGTAGCGACGGGGTGAACACTGAAGCTTTCTTT.

The chain joins TRBV7-2 to TRBJ2-1; TRBD1 matches 7 bases. The CDR3 loop spans 16 amino acids. Germline V gene lookup returns CDR1 SGHTA and CDR2 FQGNSA. Losses at the gene ends were 5 bases for V and 0 bases for J; bases not matched to a gene: 7. CDR3 in amino acids: CASSREQGSSYNEQFF. As DNA, the CDR3 is TGTGCCAGCAGCCGCGAACAGGGGAGCTCCTACAATGAGCAGTTCTTC. Full variable domain (outside the CDR3, taken from reference TRBV7-2 and TRBJ2-1): GAGVSQSPSNKVTEKGKDVELRCDPISGHTALYWYRQSLGQGLEFLIYFQGNSAPDKSGLPSDRFSAERTGGSVSTLTIQRTQQEDSAVYLCASSREQGSSYNEQFFGPGTRLTVL.

This sequence joins TRBV11-3 and TRBJ2-5; TRBD1 matches 10 bases. The CDR3 consists of 16 residues. Germline V gene sequence: CDR1 SGHNT, CDR2 YENEEA. Trimming at V came to 5 bases and at J to 3 bases, leaving 9 bases not matched to a gene. The CDR3 sequence is CASSRNRQGAEETQYF. CDR3 coding DNA: TGTGCCAGCAGCAGAAACCGACAGGGGGCCGAAGAGACCCAGTACTTC.

This sequence joins TRBV18 and TRBJ2-1, with D perhaps matching TRBD1 (6 bases). The V and J ends lost 0 bases and 3 bases respectively, with 18 bases between them. The CDR3 runs to 18 residues. Germline CDR1 KGHSH, CDR2 LQKENI. CDR3 nucleotides: TGTGCCAGCTCACCACCGACAGGAGTCCAAACTTTCTACAATGAGCAGTTCTTC. Protein sequence: CASSPPTGVQTFYNEQFF. Filled out from reference TRBV18 and TRBJ2-1, the complete variable domain reads NAGVMQNPRHLVRRRGQEARLRCSPMKGHSHVYWYRQLPEEGLKFMVYLQKENIIDESGMPKERFSAEFPKEGPSILRIQQVVRGDSAAYFCASSPPTGVQTFYNEQFFGPGTRLTVL.

This chain uses TRBV7-2 with TRBJ2-5; 16 bases agree with TRBD2. The trim removed 6 bases at V and 5 bases at J, leaving 6 bases unmatched. Germline V lookup: CDR1 SGHTA, CDR2 FQGNSA. CDR3 size: 16 residues. CDR3 sequence: CASSGTSGGAWETQYF. Written as DNA, the CDR3 is TGTGCCAGCAGTGGGACTAGCGGGGGGGCCTGGGAGACCCAGTACTTC.

V gene TRBV5-1 combines with J gene TRBJ1-1, with D uncertain. The CDR3 has 14 amino acids. Deletions cut 4 bases from V and 1 base from J, with 11 bases between. Per germline, CDR1 SGHRS and CDR2 YFSETQ. The CDR3 region has the DNA TGCGCCAGCAGCGTGGCGGGAGCGAACACTGAAGCTTTCTTT. This translates into CASSVAGANTEAFF.

The rearrangement joins TRBV10-2 to TRBJ2-5; no firm D call. The CDR3 is made up of 11 amino acids. V lost 5 bases and J lost 2, with 3 bases in between. CDR1 and CDR2 (germline): WSHSY, SAAADI. In nucleotides, the CDR3 is TGCGCCAGCAGTCTACAAGAGACCCAGTACTTC. Its protein product is CASSLQETQYF.